This T cell receptor beta chain was sequenced during a study of post-analysis software for immune sequencing data. Broader study findings: Controls showed lower frequencies than patients for several TRBV segments, and TRBV5-6, TRBV5-1 and TRBV20-1 were among these.

TCR beta cDNA libraries had unique molecular identifiers. MiXCR was run by TCRdb on the PCR reads, yielding one entry per CDR3 protein. This table holds approximately 690,000 distinct CDR3 sequences, 55% to 70% found once. Worth noting for this clonotype: Its antigen is not known.

The length of the CDR3 is 15 residues. CDR1 is ENHRY and CDR2 is SYGVKD in the germline V gene. V lost 4 bases, J lost 3 bases, and 13 bases lay in between. Material: blood. This TCR was recovered from a girl aged 2-10 years with multiple sclerosis. V gene TRBV10-3 combines with J gene TRBJ2-1; D is perhaps TRBD2 (6 bases). The CDR3 is CAISGGVGVYNEQFF. CDR3 nucleotides: TGTGCCATCAGTGGGGGGGTGGGGGTCTACAATGAGCAGTTCTTC.